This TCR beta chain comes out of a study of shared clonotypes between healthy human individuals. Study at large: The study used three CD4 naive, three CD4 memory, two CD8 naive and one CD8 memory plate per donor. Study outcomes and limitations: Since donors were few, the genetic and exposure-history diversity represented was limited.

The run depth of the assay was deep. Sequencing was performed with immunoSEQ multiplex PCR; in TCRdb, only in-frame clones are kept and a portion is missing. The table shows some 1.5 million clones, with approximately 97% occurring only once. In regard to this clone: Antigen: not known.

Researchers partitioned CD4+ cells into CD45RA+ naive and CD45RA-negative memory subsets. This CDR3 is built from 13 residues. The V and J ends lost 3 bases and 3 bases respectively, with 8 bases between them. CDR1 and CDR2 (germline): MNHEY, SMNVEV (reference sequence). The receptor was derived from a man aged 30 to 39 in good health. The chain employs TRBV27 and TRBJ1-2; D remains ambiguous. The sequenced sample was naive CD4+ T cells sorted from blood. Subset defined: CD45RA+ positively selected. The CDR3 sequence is CASSFRLHYGYTF. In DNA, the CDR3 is TGTGCCAGCAGTTTCCGCCTCCACTATGGCTACACCTTC.